These 5 T cell receptor beta chains share one sample of origin, sequenced in a study of cytomegalovirus exposure and HLA in healthy donors. The PCR contained 60 Vbeta and 13 Jbeta primers. Profiling relied on immunoSEQ multiplex PCR, and the TCRdb table lists in-frame clones only, not all of them. The sample lists approximately 190,000 clones, around 86% seen once, with over 1% in the top ten. The material sequenced was PBMCs. These receptors all stem from a man younger than 45 in good health and CMV-seronegative.

V gene TRBV7-2 combines with J gene TRBJ1-4; D not certain. This CDR3 is built from 14 residues. Looked up from germline, CDR1 is SGHTA and CDR2 is FQGNSA. V was shortened by 2 bases and J by 8 bases, with 12 bases between the two germline ends. The CDR3 sequence: CASSLLLQPEKLFF. CDR3 bases: TGTGCCAGCAGCTTACTGTTACAGCCAGAAAAACTGTTTTTT.

This chain links TRBV4-3 with TRBJ2-2, with D unclear. The CDR3 covers 15 residues. V was pared by 0 bases and J by 0 bases, with 5 bases between. Germline values: CDR1 LGHNA, CDR2 YSLEER. DNA of the CDR3: TGCGCCAGCAGCCAAGACTATACGAACACCGGGGAGCTGTTTTTT. Residues: CASSQDYTNTGELFF.

The V gene is TRBV19, the J gene TRBJ1-2, with 7 bases fitting TRBD1. The J segment lost 8 bases and the V segment lost 3 bases, leaving 3 bases of the junction unmatched. Germline V gene sequence: CDR1 LNHDA, CDR2 SQIVND (reference sequence). There are 12 residues in the CDR3. CDR3 loop: CASSIGQAGYTF. The DNA of the CDR3 is TGTGCCAGTAGTATCGGACAGGCGGGCTACACCTTC.

The chain joins TRBV2 to TRBJ2-4; 7 bases are shared with TRBD2. Unmatched junction bases numbered 11, after V lost 10 bases and J lost 2 bases. Germline V lookup: CDR1 SNHLY, CDR2 FYNNEI. This CDR3 region has 15 residues. CDR3 coding DNA: TGTGCCACTCGGACCCGCGGGGGAACCAAAAACATTCAGTACTTC. Translation: CATRTRGGTKNIQYF. The variable domain in full, with the rest retrieved from reference TRBV2 and TRBJ2-4, is EPEVTQTPSHQVTQMGQEVILRCVPISNHLYFYWYRQILGQKVEFLVSFYNNEISEKSEIFDDQFSVERPDGSNFTLKIRSTKLEDSAMYFCATRTRGGTKNIQYFGAGTRLSVL.

The chain couples TRBV9 to TRBJ1-1; tentatively, D is TRBD1 (5 bases). CDR3 size: 15 residues. Trimming cost V 0 bases and J 2 bases, with 11 bases left between them. Germline CDR1 is SGDLS and CDR2 is YYNGEE. The CDR3 loop reads CASSVARTRNTEAFF. The CDR3 DNA sequence: TGTGCCAGCAGCGTAGCGCGGACAAGAAACACTGAAGCTTTCTTT. The full variable domain, in which reference TRBV9 and TRBJ1-1 provide the parts outside the CDR3, is DSGVTQTPKHLITATGQRVTLRCSPRSGDLSVYWYQQSLDQGLQFLIQYYNGEERAKGNILERFSAQQFPDLHSELNLSSLELGDSALYFCASSVARTRNTEAFFGQGTRLTVV.